This T cell receptor (beta chain) was recovered during a study of shared T cell receptors in the human thymus. This clone was seen a single time. CDR1 is GTSNPN and CDR2 is SVGIG in the germline V gene (reference sequence). The CDR3 is made up of 15 amino acids. Trimming pared 3 bases from V and 0 bases from J, leaving 13 bases between. Here immunoSEQ multiplex PCR was the method, and the copy in TCRdb shows in-frame clones only, minus some. The table lists roughly 560,000 clones, approximately 80% of them singletons. This sample was also put to use in a study of human thymus T cells. That investigation notes: Healthy Finnish infants undergoing corrective surgery for congenital heart defects were the donors. In corrective heart surgery, resections were taken, and these provided the thymus tissue. Thymic and blood repertoires appeared to display a bias in their usage of V and J genes.

Source material: thymocytes. The receptor's source is a boy in the first two years of life with a congenital heart defect. The V and J genes are TRBV30 and TRBJ2-3, with D perhaps matching TRBD1 (5 bases). Here the CDR3 reads CAWSPGPASTDTQYF. The CDR3 DNA follows: TGTGCCTGGAGCCCAGGGCCAGCTAGCACAGATACGCAGTATTTT.